Shown below are 14 T cell receptor beta chains from a single sample sequenced in a study of technical replicates of blood from a few donors. Measured with immunoSEQ multiplex PCR; TCRdb has only the in-frame clones, and not every one. The sample shows 91,000 or so clones, 95% of them seen only once. The specimen was T cells isolated from PBMCs. These receptors were taken from a human donor in good health.

This sequence joins TRBV9 and TRBJ1-6; D gene unclear. Per germline, CDR1 SGDLS and CDR2 YYNGEE. The CDR3 is 13 amino acids. V was cut by 1 base and J by 7 bases, with 6 bases left in between. The CDR3 DNA reads as TGTGCCAGCAGCGTATCAGGAAATTCACCCCTCCACTTT. It codes for CASSVSGNSPLHF.

The chain links TRBV7-2 to TRBJ1-3; no definite D call. Trimming took 7 bases from V and 7 from J, leaving 20 bases between them. Germline CDR1 is SGHTA and CDR2 is FQGNSA. The CDR3 is 15 residues long. CDR3 protein: CASTLFGSLRNTIYF. In DNA, the CDR3 is TGTGCCAGCACACTATTCGGATCTCTCCGTAACACCATATATTTT.

The chain couples TRBV7-2 to TRBJ2-2; 8 nucleotides line up with TRBD2. The CDR3 is 16 residues long. The ends lost 4 bases at V and 3 bases at J; junction bases unmatched: 7. Germline loops: CDR1 SGHTA, CDR2 FQGNSA. The CDR3 sequence: CASSSIAGIDTGELFF. CDR3 bases: TGTGCCAGCAGCTCAATAGCGGGGATAGACACCGGGGAGCTGTTTTTT.

V is TRBV7-2 and J is TRBJ2-4; 7 bases map to TRBD2. V dropped 3 bases and J dropped 0; count of bases not matched to a gene: 8. Germline CDR1 reads SGHTA; CDR2 reads FQGNSA. The CDR3 has 17 amino acids. The CDR3 DNA is TGTGCCAGCAGCTTCTCCCTAGCGGCGAGAGCCAAAAACATTCAGTACTTC. Encoded protein: CASSFSLAARAKNIQYF. Filled out from reference TRBV7-2 and TRBJ2-4, the complete variable domain reads GAGVSQSPSNKVTEKGKDVELRCDPISGHTALYWYRQSLGQGLEFLIYFQGNSAPDKSGLPSDRFSAERTGGSVSTLTIQRTQQEDSAVYLCASSFSLAARAKNIQYFGAGTRLSVL.

There are a few counts of this clone. J is TRBJ2-7 and V is TRBV19, with TRBD2 matching over 14 bases. After removal of 6 bases from V and 3 bases from J, the junction contained 13 bases not matched to a gene. The germline V gene encodes CDR1 LNHDA and CDR2 SQIVND (reference sequence). The CDR3 runs 18 residues. The CDR3 region is CASSRGTSGSFGFYEQYF. CDR3 DNA sequence: TGTGCCAGTAGCCGGGGGACTAGCGGGAGTTTTGGTTTCTACGAGCAGTACTTC.

The chain has TRBV7-9 and TRBJ1-6; perhaps TRBD1 as D (5 bases). CDR1 is SEHNR, CDR2 FQNEAQ, per germline (reference sequence). V was trimmed by 3 bases and J by 8 bases, leaving 11 bases between them. The CDR3 is 14 amino acids. CDR3 bases: TGTGCCAGCAGCTTGCGCGACAGCCATTCACCCCTCCACTTT. Its translation: CASSLRDSHSPLHF.

The chain carries TRBV15 and TRBJ2-1, with TRBD2 identical over 8 bases. The germline V gene encodes CDR1 LNHNV and CDR2 YYDKDF (reference sequence). The V segment lost 6 bases and the J segment 7 bases; nucleotides outside the gene matches: 5. The CDR3 totals 13 residues. CDR3 residues: CATRGGGRNEQFF. The CDR3 nucleotides are TGTGCCACCAGGGGCGGGGGGAGGAATGAGCAGTTCTTC.

J is TRBJ2-5 and V is TRBV15; D is unresolved. This CDR3 comprises 14 residues. Germline V CDR1 and CDR2: LNHNV, YYDKDF (reference sequence). The germline V and J ends were trimmed by 5 bases and 8 bases, with 18 bases remaining between them. CDR3 loop: CATSERRTERTQYF. The CDR3 DNA follows: TGTGCCACCAGCGAGAGAAGAACAGAACGAACCCAGTACTTC.

In the case of this clone: This CDR3 is also generated by other DNA sequences in the sample. The chain links TRBV7-3 to TRBJ2-3; 11 nucleotides align to TRBD2. The CDR3 is made up of 15 amino acids. Losses at the gene ends were 5 bases for V and 1 base for J; bases not matched to a gene: 2. Per the germline V gene, CDR1 is SGHTA and CDR2 is FQGTGA. For the CDR3, the DNA is TGTGCCAGCAGCACACTAGCGGGGGGCACAGATACGCAGTATTTT. This gives the protein CASSTLAGGTDTQYF.

This clone was seen only once. The chain carries TRBV5-1 and TRBJ1-1; D not certain. The ends were cut back, 2 bases at V and 4 bases at J, with 12 bases in the middle. Germline V CDR1 and CDR2: SGHRS, YFSETQ. CDR3 size: 14 residues. In DNA, the CDR3 is TGCGCCAGCAGCTTCAACTCTGGAGGCACTGAAGCTTTCTTT. It is translated as CASSFNSGGTEAFF.

The rearrangement joins TRBV12-2 to TRBJ2-1; no check of the table's D call, TRBD2, against the DNA was made. TRBV12-2 is designated a pseudogene. The CDR3 has 18 amino acids. This CDR3 is CASRPIQEVQRELHEQFF. CDR3 bases: TGTGCAAGTCGCCCAATCCAAGAAGTCCAGCGGGAGTTGCATGAGCAGTTCTTC.

The V call is TRBV4-1, the J call TRBJ2-5, with TRBD2 matching over 9 bases. The CDR3 spans 14 residues. Germline CDR1 is MGHRA and CDR2 is YSYEKL. V shed 8 bases, J shed 3 bases, and the junction held 7 bases outside the gene matches. The CDR3, as DNA: TGCGCCAGCTGTCTACTAGCGGGCGAAGAGACCCAGTACTTC. This encodes CASCLLAGEETQYF.

V is TRBV5-6 and J is TRBJ2-3, with D unresolved. This CDR3 comprises 15 residues. V lost 2 bases to trimming and J lost 4 bases, with 14 bases between them. Germline loops: CDR1 SGHDT, CDR2 YYEEEE. The CDR3 loop reads CASSFPGLLPDTQYF. CDR3 nucleotide sequence: TGTGCCAGCAGCTTCCCCGGGTTATTACCAGATACGCAGTATTTT.

The genes are TRBV19 and TRBJ1-5, with 8 nucleotides matching TRBD1. With V trimmed by 5 bases and J by 8 bases, 11 bases remained unmatched. CDR1 is LNHDA and CDR2 is SQIVND in the germline V gene (reference sequence). The CDR3 is 15 amino acids. DNA of the CDR3: TGTGCCAGTAGTTTCCCGGACAGGGTCTGGGAGCCCCAGCATTTT. It yields the protein CASSFPDRVWEPQHF.